These T cell receptor beta chains were read from a single sample in a study of cytomegalovirus exposure and HLA in healthy donors. Assay used: immunoSEQ multiplex PCR; TCRdb lists only in-frame clones, some missing. The repertoire has more than 110,000 clones, less than 10% of them found once; the top ten carry 1.5% to 2%. Sequencing was done on a sample of PBMCs. All receptors derive from a man over 45 in good health and CMV-seronegative. Both conserved end residues are part of each CDR3. Fields, in order: CDR3 length, V gene, D gene, CDR3 protein. D genes are given only for firm matches.

>15|TRBV10-2|.
CASSESRGSGNTIYF
>15|TRBV6-5|.
CASSYISGTKEKLFF
>13|TRBV30|.
CAWSVGGADTQYF
>15|TRBV25-1|.
CASSEGKGGDSPLHF
>16|TRBV4-2|.
CASSPGAGGLGEKLFF
>16|TRBV5-1|TRBD1
CASSSTDRVGNTEAFF
>14|TRBV6-5|.
CASTYRAGAGGYTF
>14|TRBV2|TRBD1
CASSRDRFTDTQYF
>18|TRBV4-1|TRBD2
CASSRSGTSGRRTDTQYF
>15|TRBV19|.
CASSGGQGIPYEQYF
>12|TRBV19|.
CASSIPGSVQYF
>15|TRBV28|TRBD1
CASTSLGTGGHEQYF
>14|TRBV6-1|TRBD2
CATRLAGGTYEQYF
>12|TRBV6-6|.
CASKGVRGELFF
>15|TRBV6-5|.
CASSYSQASNQPQHF
>13|TRBV19|.
CASSPQLNTEAFF
>17|TRBV4-1|TRBD1
CASSLRQGADSGNTIYF
>16|TRBV19|TRBD1
CASTWGQGVSTDTQYF
>17|TRBV4-1|TRBD2
CASSLRETSGSIYEQYF
>13|TRBV18|TRBD1
CASSHGTGETQYF
>15|TRBV6-1|.
CASSDRGGTYNEQFF
>14|TRBV7-9|TRBD1
CASREGQGDEKLFF
>13|TRBV19|TRBD1
CASSGQGIPEAFF
>14|TRBV6-6|.
CASRAGQLKSGQYF
>15|TRBV6-6|.
CASSYSTSGNYGYTF
>19|TRBV12-1|.
CANPRVAGGETPNTGELFF
>15|TRBV10-1|TRBD1
CASSGDRGRLNEQFF
>14|TRBV6-5|.
CASSPIYSGNTIYF
>16|TRBV7-2|TRBD2
CASSLRGVGSTDTQYF
>15|TRBV14|.
CASSPQITGNTEAFF
>15|TRBV10-2|TRBD1
CASSETGQGARGYTF
>14|TRBV28|.
CASSLYRDNYEQYF
>13|TRBV10-1|.
CASSKAGLYEQYF
>17|TRBV7-8|.
CASSLVPLPSGVEKLFF
>14|TRBV1|.
CTSSRKTENNEQFF
>15|TRBV13|.
CASSSAGGLRIRYTF
>15|TRBV7-9|.
CASSLEGMGNQPQHF
>17|TRBV4-2|.
CASSQERAGAGTDTQYF
>15|TRBV11-2|.
CASSPQWRAANEQFF
>15|TRBV7-3|.
CASSLRRGEGTEAFF
>18|TRBV15|TRBD1
CATSSPNPDRGIPGELFF
>17|TRBV5-1|.
CASSQQGGGINGNTIYF
>12|TRBV29-1|.
CSASRRGTEAFF
>15|TRBV6-1|TRBD2
CASSEGQRGGETQYF
>13|TRBV30|.
CAWSVERPPEAFF
>14|TRBV6-5|.
CASTVAAGTGELFF
>14|TRBV9|.
CASSDRVGGSPLHF
>14|TRBV7-6|TRBD1
CASSPGTGGDEQYF
>14|TRBV7-9|.
CASSLVISGNTIYF
>13|TRBV11-2|.
CASSLTGSEGYTF
>14|TRBV7-9|.
CASITGISEGELFF
>15|TRBV11-2|TRBD1
CASSSKQGAAYEQYF